The clone carrying this T cell receptor (beta chain) was detected only once. The source of the sample is a study of blood T cell repertoires in COVID-19. In the study overall: Material from acute and convalescent COVID-19 was sourced from the United States, Italy and Spain. In each case, the material was cDNA or gDNA derived from T cells, B-cell-depleted T cells, or PBMCs.

Categorization into cohorts depended on clinical history that participants reported. The table came from immunoSEQ multiplex PCR; TCRdb's copy has only in-frame clones and leaves some out. The data show approximately 200,000 clones, 84% seen once. CDR1 is LNHDA and CDR2 is SQIVND in the germline V gene (reference sequence). This CDR3 is 17 amino acids long. The trim removed 0 bases at V and 1 base at J, leaving 5 bases unmatched. This TCR was sampled from a man aged 40-50 years who had recovered from COVID-19. The sample consisted of PBMCs or T cells enriched from blood (not recorded which). The V gene is TRBV19, the J gene TRBJ2-2; 7 nucleotides line up with TRBD1. CDR3 sequence reads: CASSIDWDRENTGELFF. As DNA, the CDR3 is TGTGCCAGTAGTATAGATTGGGACAGAGAGAACACCGGGGAGCTGTTTTTT.